Listed here are 3 T cell receptor beta chains from one sample, sequenced in a study of blood T cells in healthy people across ages. Through a sample-barcoded 5' primer and a J-beta primer mix, a second PCR was run for about 6 to 12 cycles. TCRdb analysed the 5' RACE reads with MiXCR anew, one entry per CDR3 protein. This sample carries about 620,000 distinct CDR3 sequences, around 20% of them seen once, and the ten largest clones take approximately 3.6%. Sequencing used blood. The receptors shown here come from a man in his 70s in good health.

This clonotype was detected only a few times. This chain uses TRBV4-3 with TRBJ2-5; tentative D call: TRBD2 (5 bases). The DNA end is more similar to TRBJ2-1, so the J call may be wrong. The germline CDR1 and CDR2 sequences are LGHNA and YSLEER. This CDR3 comprises 14 residues. CDR3 protein: CASSQDASRDEQFF. DNA of the CDR3: TGCGCCAGCAGCCAAGATGCTAGCCGCGATGAGCAGTTCTTC.

The V call is TRBV29-1, the J call TRBJ1-1; D is perhaps TRBD1 (6 bases). Trimming left V 7 bases short and J 5 bases short, with 17 bases between. The CDR3 is made up of 13 amino acids. CDR1 SQVTM and CDR2 ANQGSEA come from the germline V gene. The CDR3 region is CSGNQGKGTEAFF. The CDR3 bases are TGCAGCGGCAATCAGGGGAAGGGGACTGAAGCTTTCTTT. The variable domain in full, completed from reference TRBV29-1 and TRBJ1-1, reads SAVISQKPSRDICQRGTSLTIQCQVDSQVTMMFWYRQQPGQSLTLIATANQGSEATYESGFVIDKFPISRPNLTFSTLTVSNMSPEDSSIYLCSGNQGKGTEAFFGQGTRLTVV.

The V call is TRBV12-3 or TRBV12-4, the J call TRBJ2-1, with D possibly matching TRBD2 (5 bases). The DNA end favors TRBJ2-7, so the J call may be wrong. This CDR3 is built from 15 residues. The DNA for the CDR3 is TGTGCCAGCAGCACTCAGGCGGGTAAGATACACGAGCAGTACTTC. It encodes CASSTQAGKIHEQYF.